A single TCR gamma chain is shown here with its context. The protein recorded in TCRdb matches a much larger clone and deviates from this DNA's translation at residue 3, suggesting a read error; the protein here is obtained by translating the DNA. With CATT, TCRdb re-called clones from the multiplex PCR reads. The sample holds 25,000 to 35,000 gamma-chain clones, 1.4% seen once. The sample originates from a study of γδ T cells in repeated Plasmodium falciparum infection. Across the whole study: Donors were malaria-exposed Malian children or age- and gender-matched Australian children. Timepoints: baseline, immediately before selected infections, and 21 days after every infection.

This clonotype was obtained from a pool of human donors (malaria-infected and uninfected, not separated). Sequencing used gamma-delta T cells from blood.

DNA for the CDR3: TGTGCCCCCTGGGGCCGAACGAAGAAACTCTTT. The encoded protein is CAPWGRTKKLF. V gene TRGV8 combines with J gene TRGJ1 or TRGJ2. The J gene is not listed in TCRdb, so it was assigned here from a DNA match to germline. The length of the CDR3 is 11 residues. Germline V CDR1 and CDR2: VENAVY, YDSYNSRV.